This TCR beta chain was sequenced in a study of blood T cell repertoires in COVID-19. Looking at the study overall: Some COVID-19 samples were acute and others convalescent; all came from the United States, Italy and Spain. PBMCs, B-cell-depleted T cells, or T cells provided the cDNA or gDNA that made up the material.

Only in-frame clones appear in the TCRdb table, and some are missing; sequencing was by immunoSEQ multiplex PCR. Among about 320,000 clones, approximately 90% were seen once, and the ten largest hold about 6%. Participants were aged roughly 18 to 89 years from 20 to 30 US areas. Participant reports of clinical history set cohort assignment. The sample consisted of PBMCs or T cells enriched from blood (not recorded which). This sequence was found in a woman aged 25 to 45 who had recovered from COVID-19.

Here the CDR3 reads CAWGTRGNQPQHF. For the CDR3, the DNA is TGTGCCTGGGGAACCAGGGGCAATCAGCCCCAGCATTTT. The V call is TRBV30, the J call TRBJ1-5, with D perhaps matching TRBD1 (5 bases). Germline lookup yields CDR1 GTSNPN and CDR2 SVGIG (reference sequence). The germline V and J ends were trimmed by 5 bases and 2 bases, with 10 bases remaining between them. The CDR3 consists of 13 residues.